The clone carrying this T cell receptor (beta chain) was counted between two and nine times. This record belongs to a study of blood T cell repertoires in COVID-19. Original analysis: Reference gene primers were amplified, and this amplification served to estimate nucleated cell counts. Generated by immunoSEQ multiplex PCR, the TCRdb table keeps only in-frame clones and is missing some. That table gives V, J and clone size, and the DNA gave D and trimming. Of around 150,000 clones listed, around 85% are singletons. The CDR3 covers 15 residues. The germline CDR1 and CDR2 sequences are KGHDR and SFDVKD. V shed 5 bases and J shed 3 bases, with 13 bases lying between them.

The receptor comes from a human donor with acute or convalescent COVID-19. The donor label of this sample is uncertain. This chain connects TRBV24-1 to TRBJ1-5; the D is unclear. The specimen sequenced was peripheral blood. The CDR3 DNA reads as TGTGCCACCAGTGCCCAAGGAGGATTCAATCAGCCCCAGCATTTT. It is translated as CATSAQGGFNQPQHF.